These 20 T cell receptor beta chains were sequenced from one sample in a study of T-cell reconstitution after alpha-beta-depleted transplantation in children. Unique molecular identifiers were incorporated during preparation of the TCRbeta library. TCRdb re-called the PCR reads with MiXCR, one entry per CDR3 protein. The sample yields 500,000 to 600,000 distinct CDR3 sequences, approximately 20% seen once. The specimen comprised PBMCs from the stem cell graft donor, sampled from the stem cell graft. Receptors originate from a human donor who donated a stem cell graft to a child with acute lymphoblastic leukemia.

In this sample, this clonotype turned up a few times. The chain is built from TRBV3-1 and TRBJ2-3; D might be TRBD2 (5 bases). This CDR3 spans 14 amino acids. Germline V CDR1 and CDR2: LGHDT, YNNKEL (reference sequence). The V end lost 7 bases, the J end lost 2 bases, and 13 bases lay between the germline ends. The CDR3 DNA follows: TGTGCCAGCACGCCTCGGACTGACACAGATACGCAGTATTTT. The encoded protein is CASTPRTDTDTQYF.

This clonotype was counted only a few times. The V call is TRBV5-4, the J call TRBJ1-1; D not certain. The V gene's germline CDR1 is SGHNT and CDR2 YYREEE (reference sequence). The CDR3 runs 14 residues. Deletions cut 4 bases from V and 3 bases from J, with 13 bases between. CDR3 sequence reads: CASSLVVEDTEAFF. The CDR3 DNA reads TGTGCCAGCAGCCTTGTGGTTGAGGACACTGAAGCTTTCTTT.

Only a few counts were recorded for this clonotype. The chain is built from TRBV9 and TRBJ1-5; D not certain. The germline V gene encodes CDR1 SGDLS and CDR2 YYNGEE. The CDR3 runs 15 residues. The V end lost 0 bases, the J end lost 0 bases, and 7 bases lay between the germline ends. The CDR3 nucleotides are TGTGCCAGCAGCGTAGGTACCAATAGCAATCAGCCCCAGCATTTT. Protein product: CASSVGTNSNQPQHF.

The table lists this clonotype with a few counts. This chain uses TRBV5-1 with TRBJ1-1, with 7 bases lining up with TRBD1. Per germline, CDR1 SGHRS and CDR2 YFSETQ. The V gene end was trimmed by 2 bases and the J gene end by 1 base; junction bases not matched to a gene: 8. This CDR3 has 16 amino acids. CDR3 coding DNA: TGCGCCAGCAGCTTAATGACAGGGCCACCGAACACTGAAGCTTTCTTT. Translating gives CASSLMTGPPNTEAFF.

This clonotype was observed a few times. This chain uses TRBV4-1 with TRBJ2-4, with 12 bases lining up with TRBD2. Germline V CDR1 and CDR2: MGHRA, YSYEKL. The CDR3 is 18 amino acids. Trimming cost V 4 bases and J 0 bases; bases outside gene matches: 7. The CDR3 nucleotides are TGCGCCAGCAGCCCTGGTCTAGCGGGAGGGATAGCCAAAAACATTCAGTACTTC. Its protein is CASSPGLAGGIAKNIQYF.

This sequence joins TRBV6-5 and TRBJ2-1, with TRBD2 matching over 14 bases. The CDR3 sequence is 15 residues long. Germline CDR1 is MNHEY and CDR2 is SVGAGI. The trim removed 4 bases at V and 10 bases at J, leaving 6 bases unmatched. Here the CDR3 reads CASSSGTSGRPEQFF. DNA of the CDR3: TGTGCCAGCAGTTCCGGGACTAGCGGGAGACCAGAGCAGTTCTTC.

This chain connects TRBV27 to TRBJ2-7; the match to TRBD2 covers 12 bases. This CDR3 contains 16 residues. Looked up from germline, CDR1 is MNHEY and CDR2 is SMNVEV (reference sequence). The V segment lost 7 bases and the J segment 3 bases; nucleotides outside the gene matches: 10. Here the CDR3 reads CASTLSLAGGHYEQYF. CDR3 coding DNA: TGTGCCAGCACCCTCTCGCTAGCGGGAGGGCACTACGAGCAGTACTTC.

This clonotype came up a few times. V is TRBV27 and J is TRBJ2-2; D is uncertain. Germline loops: CDR1 MNHEY, CDR2 SMNVEV (reference sequence). V lost 1 base and J 5 bases, leaving 5 bases between the germline ends. The CDR3 totals 13 residues. The CDR3 loop reads CASSLFRTGELFF. The CDR3 bases are TGTGCCAGCAGTTTATTTCGTACCGGGGAGCTGTTTTTT.

The genes are TRBV20-1 and TRBJ2-7; possibly TRBD1 or TRBD2 for D (5 bases each). CDR1 is DFQATT and CDR2 is SNEGSKA in the germline V gene (reference sequence). V gave up 4 bases and J gave up 6 bases, with 22 bases separating them. The CDR3 is 15 residues long. The DNA for the CDR3 is TGCAGTGCTACGGACCCCAAGGGACCCTCTAGCGAGCAGTACTTC. Amino acids: CSATDPKGPSSEQYF.

The chain couples TRBV6-5 to TRBJ1-1; no firm D call. This CDR3 has 12 amino acids. Per germline, CDR1 MNHEY and CDR2 SVGAGI. Trimming shortened V by 8 bases and J by 1 base, and 8 bases separated the two germline ends. CDR3 coding DNA: TGTGCCAGCCATAAGACGAACACTGAAGCTTTCTTT. Translation: CASHKTNTEAFF.

Here the CDR3 DNA reads TGCGCCAGCAGCTTCGCCGGGACCGAAACCGGGGAGCTGTTTTTT. Its protein is CASSFAGTETGELFF. This sequence joins TRBV5-1 and TRBJ2-2; D possibly uses TRBD1 or TRBD2 (5 bases each). The CDR3 length is 15 residues. Germline values: CDR1 SGHRS, CDR2 YFSETQ. V was clipped by 2 bases and J by 5 bases, with 13 bases between them.

This clonotype showed up just a few times. The CDR3 bases are TGTGCCAGCAGCTTTGGATGGACAGGGCCGGACACTGAAGCTTTCTTT. Translating it yields CASSFGWTGPDTEAFF. The V gene is TRBV11-2, the J gene TRBJ1-1; 8 bases line up with TRBD1. The CDR3 loop spans 16 amino acids. Losses at the gene ends were 3 bases for V and 3 bases for J; bases not matched to a gene: 9. Germline-derived CDR1 and CDR2 are SGHAT and FQNNGV. The whole variable domain, remainder taken from reference TRBV11-2 and TRBJ1-1, is EAGVAQSPRYKIIEKRQSVAFWCNPISGHATLYWYQQILGQGPKLLIQFQNNGVVDDSQLPKDRFSAERLKGVDSTLKIQPAKLEDSAVYLCASSFGWTGPDTEAFFGQGTRLTVV.

The rearrangement joins TRBV14 to TRBJ2-1, with D possibly TRBD2 on 5 matching bases. The CDR3 has 17 residues. CDR1 is SGHDN, CDR2 FVKESK, per germline. The V end lost 4 bases, the J end lost 4 bases, and 20 bases lay between the germline ends. This CDR3 reads CASSRTPKAILYNEQFF. In nucleotides, the CDR3 is TGTGCCAGCAGCCGGACTCCGAAGGCGATACTTTACAATGAGCAGTTCTTC.

This clonotype was counted between two and nine times. V is TRBV29-1 and J is TRBJ2-7; D remains unclear. The CDR3 totals 13 residues. Germline V lookup: CDR1 SQVTM, CDR2 ANQGSEA. V lost 4 bases and J lost 0, with 10 bases in between. The CDR3 nucleotides are TGCAGCGTTGCCGTTTATTCCTCCTACGAGCAGTACTTC. Protein product: CSVAVYSSYEQYF.

The V call is TRBV6-1, the J call TRBJ2-1; TRBD2 agrees at 11 bases. Germline CDR1 MNHNS, CDR2 SASEGT. With 6 bases clipped from V and 9 bases from J, the junction kept 10 bases outside the gene matches. The CDR3 length is 15 residues. The CDR3 sequence: CASSLPGLAATEQFF. The CDR3 bases are TGTGCCAGCAGCCTACCGGGACTAGCGGCCACTGAGCAGTTCTTC.

The rearrangement joins TRBV11-2 to TRBJ2-3, with TRBD2 as a possible D gene (5 bases). The germline CDR1 and CDR2 sequences are SGHAT and FQNNGV. V was cut by 5 bases and J by 6 bases, with 15 bases left in between. The CDR3 length is 14 residues. The CDR3 DNA is TGTGCCAGCAGCCTTTCGACTACCCCTGATACGCAGTATTTT. Translation: CASSLSTTPDTQYF.

The chain combines TRBV20-1 with TRBJ2-4; D unclear. CDR1 is DFQATT and CDR2 is SNEGSKA in the germline V gene (reference sequence). The CDR3 contains 15 residues. V dropped 3 bases and J dropped 1 base, with 13 bases sitting between them. The CDR3 bases are TGCAGTGCTAGGGACGAGCCTCCGGCCAAAAACATTCAGTACTTC. It encodes CSARDEPPAKNIQYF.

This clonotype was counted only a few times. V gene TRBV5-1 combines with J gene TRBJ1-4; TRBD1 matches 7 bases. Germline CDR1 SGHRS, CDR2 YFSETQ. The CDR3 runs 16 residues. The ends lost 4 bases at V and 2 bases at J; junction bases unmatched: 8. The CDR3 here is CASSLRPTGTNEKLFF. CDR3 coding DNA: TGCGCCAGCAGCCTGAGACCGACAGGGACTAATGAAAAACTGTTTTTT.

The chain carries TRBV20-1 and TRBJ2-3; 12 bases fit TRBD2. The junction had 9 bases not matched to a gene; V was cut back by 5 bases and J by 6 bases. This CDR3 is built from 15 residues. Per germline, CDR1 DFQATT and CDR2 SNEGSKA (reference sequence). CDR3 bases: TGCAGTGCTTCCGGACTAGCGGGATTTATGGATACGCAGTATTTT. Translating it yields CSASGLAGFMDTQYF.

The chain combines TRBV6-2 or TRBV6-3 with TRBJ2-1; D gene unclear. The CDR3 length is 12 residues. V shed 2 bases and J shed 5 bases, with 4 bases lying between them. Germline loops: CDR1 MNHEY, CDR2 SVGEGT. DNA of the CDR3: TGTGCCAGCAGTTACATCAACAATGAGCAGTTCTTC. Protein product: CASSYINNEQFF.